This T cell receptor (beta chain) was identified during a study of blood T cell repertoires in COVID-19. For the study at large: The study drew acute and convalescent COVID-19 samples from the United States, Italy and Spain. T cells, B-cell-depleted T cells, or PBMCs provided the cDNA or gDNA that served as material.

Germline V gives CDR1 LGHDT, CDR2 YNNKEL (reference sequence). The CDR3 spans 15 residues. V lost 2 bases, J lost 2 bases, and 12 bases lay in between. Source study methods: Amplification from reference gene primers served as the basis for estimated nucleated cell counts. The assay was immunoSEQ multiplex PCR, and TCRdb's table has in-frame clones only and misses some. That table gives V, J and clone size, and the DNA gave D and trimming. The data show 130,000 to 150,000 clones, roughly 86% seen once. The sequenced sample consisted of peripheral blood. The chain is built from TRBV3-1 (or the pseudogene TRBV3-2) and TRBJ1-2; no definite D call. The clonotype originates from a man between 65 and 85 years old with acute or convalescent COVID-19. The CDR3 loop reads CASSQNGELNYGYTF. DNA of the CDR3: TGTGCCAGCAGCCAAAACGGGGAATTAAACTATGGCTACACCTTC.